This T cell receptor beta chain was observed in a study of glioma-infiltrating T cells after dendritic cell vaccination. In the study overall: Samples are from glioblastoma patients in Phase I and II dendritic cell vaccine trials. The vaccine used monocyte-derived dendritic cells pulsed overnight with autologous tumor lysate.

Time point given: after dendritic cell vaccination, including at tumor progression/relapse. Before vaccination, two weeks after the third vaccination, and at progression, PBMC were collected. The germline gives CDR1 MDHEN, CDR2 SYDVKM. V gave up 2 bases and J gave up 6 bases; unmatched junction bases: 8. The CDR3 covers 15 residues. The primer mix had 60 V beta and 13 J beta primers. Data came from immunoSEQ multiplex PCR; TCRdb stores just in-frame clones and leaves some out. The sample shows 99,000 or so clones, 65% to 85% of them seen only once. The receptor was derived from a human donor with glioblastoma. This specimen was blood, taken after dendritic cell vaccination. The chain couples TRBV28 to TRBJ2-7; 9 nucleotides align to TRBD2. CDR3 sequence: CASSLAGGPFSEQYF. The CDR3, as DNA: TGTGCCAGCAGTTTAGCGGGAGGGCCTTTTAGCGAGCAGTACTTC.